This T cell receptor (beta chain) was recorded in a study of OX40 agonist ivuxolimab in advanced cancers. Enrollment shut out patients with autoimmune disease history or systemic immunosuppression. Data came from immunoSEQ multiplex PCR; TCRdb stores just in-frame clones and leaves some out. Of over 55,000 clones in the sample, 75% to 85% are singletons; the top ten hold 2% to 3%. The CDR3 loop spans 15 amino acids. The ends were cut back, 5 bases at V and 0 bases at J, with 11 bases in the middle. The germline CDR1 and CDR2 sequences are SEHNR and FQNEAQ (reference sequence). The source of this sequence is an adult with an advanced solid tumor such as melanoma, head and neck, liver or kidney cancer. Sample: CD4+ or CD8+ T cells sorted from blood, taken in a trial of the OX40 agonist ivuxolimab. This chain joins TRBV7-9 and TRBJ2-4; D uncertain. CDR3 DNA sequence: TGTGCCAGCAGCCCGGTAGATTTAGCCAAAAACATTCAGTACTTC. Protein product: CASSPVDLAKNIQYF.